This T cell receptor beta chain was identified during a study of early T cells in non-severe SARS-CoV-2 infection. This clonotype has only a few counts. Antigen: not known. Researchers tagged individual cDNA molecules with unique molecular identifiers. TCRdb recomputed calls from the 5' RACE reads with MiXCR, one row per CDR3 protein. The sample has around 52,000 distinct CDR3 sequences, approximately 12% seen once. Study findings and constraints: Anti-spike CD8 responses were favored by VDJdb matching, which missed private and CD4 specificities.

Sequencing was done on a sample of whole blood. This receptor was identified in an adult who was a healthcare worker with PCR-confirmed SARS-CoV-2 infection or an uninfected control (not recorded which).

The CDR3 DNA sequence: TGTGCCAGCAGCTTAAACCCTGGAGGCCAGGGGGCTTTCTTCTCCTACGAGCAGTACTTC. It is translated as CASSLNPGGQGAFFSYEQYF. This chain uses TRBV11-2 with TRBJ2-7; 8 bases are shared with TRBD1. Germline V gene data show CDR1 as SGHAT and CDR2 as FQNNGV. The CDR3 is 20 residues long. The V segment lost 2 bases and the J segment 0 bases; nucleotides outside the gene matches: 18.